What follows is one T cell receptor (beta chain) and its context. In the source study's methods: Reference gene primer amplification yielded estimated nucleated cell counts. Sequencing used immunoSEQ multiplex PCR; TCRdb keeps in-frame clones, though not all of them. For V, J and clone size, that table is used; D and trimming come from the DNA. The repertoire holds tens of thousands of clones, with roughly three quarters as singletons. The data derive from a study of blood T cell repertoires in COVID-19. At the level of the study: COVID-19 samples collected from the United States, Italy and Spain covered acute and convalescent phases. From T cells, B-cell-depleted T cells, or PBMCs came the material, which was cDNA or gDNA.

The germline V gene encodes CDR1 MNHEY and CDR2 SVGAGI. CDR3 size: 13 residues. The V end was cut by 6 bases, the J end by 5 bases, with 13 bases between. V gene TRBV6-5 combines with J gene TRBJ2-5, with D possibly matching TRBD2 (6 bases). This clonotype was sampled from a man between 65 and 79 years old with active or convalescent COVID-19. Input material: peripheral blood. The CDR3 region has the DNA TGTGCCAGCAGGACCCAGGGACTGGAGACCCAGTACTTC. It translates to CASRTQGLETQYF.